The next 14 T cell receptor beta chains were all read from a single sample in a study of blood T cell repertoires in COVID-19. Sequencing used immunoSEQ multiplex PCR; TCRdb keeps in-frame clones, though not all of them. In the table there are under 350,000 clones, over 65% of which are singletons. Sequencing was carried out using peripheral blood. All receptors come from a man aged 55 to 70 who had recovered from COVID-19.

The chain recombines TRBV6-4 with TRBJ1-1, with 9 bases fitting TRBD1. Germline trimming cut 6 bases from V and 5 bases from J; bases unmatched to any gene: 7. Germline V gene sequence: CDR1 MRHNA, CDR2 SNTAGT. This CDR3 is built from 14 residues. The CDR3 sequence is CASRGQGHRTEAFF. Here the CDR3 DNA reads TGTGCCAGCAGGGGACAGGGACATCGGACTGAAGCTTTCTTT.

As concerns this clone: The junction shows a germline mismatch at one end, possibly a read error. This sequence joins TRBV7-7 and TRBJ2-5; 11 bases align to TRBD1. The CDR3 totals 14 residues. CDR1 is SSHAT and CDR2 is FNYEAQ in the germline V gene (reference sequence). The CDR3 spells CASSPDRGLETQYF. The CDR3 DNA reads as TGTGCTAGCAGCCCGGACAGGGGGCTAGAGACCCAGTACTTC.

The chain links TRBV29-1 to TRBJ2-7; D is possibly TRBD1 (6 bases). Germline V CDR1 and CDR2: SQVTM, ANQGSEA. This CDR3 is built from 14 residues. Trimming left V 6 bases short and J 6 bases short, with 21 bases between. The CDR3 loop reads CSVEEVRGVSEQYF. Here the CDR3 DNA reads TGCAGCGTGGAGGAGGTCAGGGGAGTTTCCGAGCAGTACTTC.

A few counts support this clone. DNA of the CDR3: TGTGCCAGCACCGGGACAGGGTATGAAAAACTGTTTTTT. Protein: CASTGTGYEKLFF. This sequence joins TRBV6-6 and TRBJ1-4; 9 nucleotides match TRBD1. V shed 7 bases, J shed 6 bases, and the junction held 3 bases outside the gene matches. This CDR3 spans 13 amino acids. Germline-derived CDR1 and CDR2 are MNHNY and SVGAGI (reference sequence).

V gene TRBV20-1 combines with J gene TRBJ1-5; 7 nucleotides align to TRBD1. This CDR3 has 15 residues. V lost 3 bases and J lost 2; bases outside the gene matches: 7. Germline CDR1 and CDR2: DFQATT and SNEGSKA (reference sequence). This chain's CDR3 is CSASHSTGGNQPQHF. The CDR3 bases are TGCAGTGCTAGTCATTCTACAGGGGGCAATCAGCCCCAGCATTTT.

The gene calls are TRBV5-4 and TRBJ2-1; 9 bases line up with TRBD2. Germline loops: CDR1 SGHNT, CDR2 YYREEE (reference sequence). The V and J ends lost 6 bases and 5 bases, in that order; junction bases with no gene match: 9. The CDR3 runs 15 residues. CDR3 sequence: CASTPWTSADNEQFF. CDR3 bases: TGTGCCAGCACCCCGTGGACTAGCGCCGACAATGAGCAGTTCTTC.

The chain carries TRBV2 and TRBJ2-2; tentatively, D is TRBD2 (5 bases). CDR1 SNHLY and CDR2 FYNNEI come from the germline V gene. V lost 7 bases and J 5 bases, leaving 11 bases between the germline ends. The CDR3 sequence is 13 residues long. CDR3 sequence: CASTPSGTGELFF. Here the CDR3 DNA reads TGTGCCAGCACCCCCAGCGGAACCGGGGAGCTGTTTTTT.

This chain joins TRBV6-2 or TRBV6-3 and TRBJ2-1; TRBD2 matches at 10 bases. Germline V gene data show CDR1 as MNHEY and CDR2 as SVGEGT. Losses at the gene ends were 6 bases for V and 6 bases for J; bases not matched to a gene: 11. This CDR3 spans 16 amino acids. The CDR3 nucleotides read TGTGCCAGCAGCCCAGAAACTCTAGCGGGAGTCAATGAGCAGTTCTTC. It codes for CASSPETLAGVNEQFF.

V and J are TRBV7-9 and TRBJ2-3; the match to TRBD2 covers 9 bases. Germline V gives CDR1 SEHNR, CDR2 FQNEAQ (reference sequence). This CDR3 is built from 16 residues. With 5 bases clipped from V and 2 bases from J, the junction kept 8 bases outside the gene matches. The CDR3 DNA reads as TGTGCCAGCAGCCCCCGTAGCGGGAGCCCCACAGATACGCAGTATTTT. Its protein is CASSPRSGSPTDTQYF.

The chain combines TRBV7-8 with TRBJ2-5, with 15 bases matching TRBD2. The germline V gene has CDR1 SGHVS and CDR2 FQNEAQ. V was clipped by 1 base and J by 4 bases; unmatched bases: 13. The CDR3 length is 20 residues. The CDR3 coding sequence is TGTGCCAGCAGCTTAGTTGCACCCGGGACTAGCGGGGGGCGGGGAGAGACCCAGTACTTC. This codes for CASSLVAPGTSGGRGETQYF.

This clone was recorded only once. The genes are TRBV7-9 and TRBJ2-5; possibly TRBD2 for D (6 bases). The CDR3 sequence is 14 residues long. V was cut by 2 bases and J by 5 bases, with 12 bases left in between. The germline CDR1 and CDR2 sequences are SEHNR and FQNEAQ (reference sequence). The CDR3 reads CASSLSWGDETQYF. In DNA form, the CDR3 reads TGTGCCAGCAGCTTAAGTTGGGGGGATGAGACCCAGTACTTC. The entire variable domain, with the rest obtained from reference TRBV7-9 and TRBJ2-5, is as follows: DTGVSQNPRHKITKRGQNVTFRCDPISEHNRLYWYRQTLGQGPEFLTYFQNEAQLEKSRLLSDRFSAERPKGSFSTLEIQRTEQGDSAMYLCASSLSWGDETQYFGPGTRLLVL.

In its sample, this clone was seen once. CDR3 coding DNA: TGTGCCAGCAGCACGACAGGGATCTATGGCTACACCTTC. It encodes CASSTTGIYGYTF. The V call is TRBV7-2, the J call TRBJ1-2, with TRBD1 matching over 7 bases. Per the germline V gene, CDR1 is SGHTA and CDR2 is FQGNSA. Trimming took 5 bases from V and 4 from J; bases not matched to a gene: 4. The CDR3 is 13 residues long.

This chain links TRBV18 with TRBJ2-7, with 8 bases matching TRBD1. Germline V gene sequence: CDR1 KGHSH, CDR2 LQKENI. V lost 2 bases, J lost 5 bases, and 11 bases stayed unmatched. CDR3 length: 16 residues. CDR3 DNA: TGTGCCAGCTCACCAATATCCGGACAGGGAGTCAACGAGCAGTACTTC. Its protein product is CASSPISGQGVNEQYF.

The CDR3 protein is CASSEGLSYEQYF. The CDR3, as DNA: TGTGCCAGCAGTGAAGGACTGTCCTACGAGCAGTACTTC. The genes are TRBV6-1 and TRBJ2-7; no clear D gene. Per the germline V gene, CDR1 is MNHNS and CDR2 is SASEGT. The V gene lost 1 base and the J gene lost 1 base, with 5 bases spanning the gap. CDR3 length equals 13 residues.